These 20 T cell receptor beta chains were all obtained from the same sample, sequenced in a study of early T cells in non-severe SARS-CoV-2 infection. TCRdb re-called the 5' RACE reads through MiXCR, storing one row per CDR3 protein. The sample includes some 50,000 distinct CDR3 sequences, around 9.1% of them seen just once. Sample: whole blood. These receptors all stem from an adult who was a healthcare worker with PCR-confirmed SARS-CoV-2 infection or an uninfected control (not recorded which).

This chain joins TRBV20-1 and TRBJ1-1; no definite D call. V lost 5 bases and J 4 bases, leaving 20 bases between the germline ends. Germline CDR1 DFQATT, CDR2 SNEGSKA (reference sequence). The CDR3 runs to 15 residues. CDR3 amino acids: CSAPLLQGRATEAFF. The CDR3 nucleotides are TGCAGTGCTCCTCTGCTGCAAGGGAGGGCCACTGAAGCTTTCTTT.

In this sample, this clonotype turned up many times. V is TRBV7-3 and J is TRBJ2-3; either TRBD1 or TRBD2 may fit D (5 bases each). From germline, CDR1 is SGHTA and CDR2 FQGTGA. The V end was cut by 2 bases, the J end by 6 bases, with 9 bases between. The CDR3 consists of 13 residues. CDR3 protein: CASSLEGWDTQYF. The DNA of the CDR3 is TGTGCCAGCAGCTTAGAGGGGTGGGATACGCAGTATTTT.

There are a few counts of this clonotype. This chain uses TRBV7-6 with TRBJ1-6; D is uncertain. Germline assignment: CDR1 SGHVS and CDR2 FNYEAQ. This CDR3 has 15 residues. Trimming took 5 bases from V and 3 from J, leaving 11 bases between them. The DNA of the CDR3 is TGTGCCAGCAGCGTAGAGGCTAACTATAATTCACCCCTCCACTTT. Amino acid sequence: CASSVEANYNSPLHF.

Many counts were recorded for this clonotype. Lacking the conserved final phenylalanine or tryptophan, this CDR3 likely reflects a read error. The V call is TRBV20-1, the J call TRBJ2-3, with D tentatively TRBD1 or TRBD2 (6 bases each). V lost 3 bases, J lost 2 bases, and 24 bases lay in between. This CDR3 comprises 18 residues. The germline V gene encodes CDR1 DFQATT and CDR2 SNEGSKA (reference sequence). The CDR3 loop is CSARGLRRPSGATDTQYS. In nucleotides, the CDR3 is TGCAGTGCTAGGGGGCTCCGTCGGCCTTCGGGGGCCACAGATACGCAGTATTCT.

This clonotype was recorded a few times. The chain recombines TRBV7-2 with TRBJ2-2, with 13 bases fitting TRBD2. The CDR3 has 15 amino acids. The germline V gene encodes CDR1 SGHTA and CDR2 FQGNSA. After removal of 5 bases from V and 6 bases from J, the junction contained 3 bases not matched to a gene. CDR3 loop: CASSSGLAGAGELFF. The CDR3 DNA follows: TGTGCCAGCAGCAGCGGACTAGCGGGGGCCGGGGAGCTGTTTTTT.

At least ten counts were recorded for this clonotype. The gene calls are TRBV7-9 and TRBJ2-7, with 10 bases fitting TRBD1. The V segment lost 4 bases and the J segment 3 bases; nucleotides outside the gene matches: 9. CDR3 length equals 16 residues. CDR1 SEHNR and CDR2 FQNEAQ come from the germline V gene (reference sequence). CDR3 nucleotide sequence: TGTGCCAGCAGCTCGACTGGGGACAGGGGATACTACGAGCAGTACTTC. This sequence encodes CASSSTGDRGYYEQYF.

The sample holds many counts of this clonotype. This sequence joins TRBV6-2 or TRBV6-3 and TRBJ2-1; unclear D gene. Germline V CDR1 and CDR2: MNHEY, SVGEGT. The length of the CDR3 is 17 residues. Trimming pared 4 bases from V and 5 bases from J, leaving 21 bases between. The CDR3 nucleotides are TGTGCCAGCAGTTCCGGCACTACACGCCTGACCCACAATGAGCAGTTCTTC. It encodes CASSSGTTRLTHNEQFF.

This clonotype was observed a handful of times. The chain carries TRBV18 and TRBJ1-2, with D tentatively TRBD1 (6 bases). The CDR3 extends over 15 amino acids. V was clipped by 5 bases and J by 2 bases, with 15 bases between them. Looked up from germline, CDR1 is KGHSH and CDR2 is LQKENI. The CDR3 sequence: CASSSLDSLNYGYTF. The CDR3 coding sequence is TGTGCCAGCTCATCTTTGGACAGCTTGAACTATGGCTACACCTTC.

This clonotype appeared many times. The rearrangement uses TRBV12-3 or TRBV12-4 and TRBJ2-3; 9 bases are shared with TRBD2. CDR3 length: 17 amino acids. The V and J ends lost 3 bases and 4 bases, in that order; junction bases with no gene match: 11. The CDR3 loop is CASSFWAGGRAPDTQYF. The CDR3 DNA sequence: TGTGCCAGCAGTTTCTGGGCTGGCGGGAGGGCCCCAGATACGCAGTATTTT.

V and J are TRBV5-5 and TRBJ2-7, with TRBD1 as a possible D gene (5 bases). Germline CDR1 is SGHKS and CDR2 is YYEKEE (reference sequence). This CDR3 spans 15 amino acids. V lost 2 bases, J lost 3 bases, and 15 bases lay in between. CDR3 sequence (DNA): TGTGCCAGCAGCTTAGGCTTTCAGGGCGGCTACGAGCAGTACTTC. Its protein is CASSLGFQGGYEQYF. The full variable domain, with the rest looked up from reference TRBV5-5 and TRBJ2-7, is DAGVTQSPTHLIKTRGQQVTLRCSPISGHKSVSWYQQVLGQGPQFIFQYYEKEERGRGNFPDRFSARQFPNYSSELNVNALLLGDSALYLCASSLGFQGGYEQYFGPGTRLTVT.

This clonotype was observed many times. This chain joins TRBV7-3 and TRBJ2-2; 12 nucleotides align to TRBD2. The germline V gene has CDR1 SGHTA and CDR2 FQGTGA. The CDR3 runs 16 residues. V shed 5 bases and J 5 bases; nucleotides not matched to a gene: 6. This chain's CDR3 is CASSPRLAGVTGELFF. The CDR3 nucleotides are TGTGCCAGCAGCCCCCGACTAGCGGGGGTTACCGGGGAGCTGTTTTTT.

The chain joins TRBV7-9 to TRBJ2-3; 10 bases match TRBD1. The germline gives CDR1 SEHNR, CDR2 FQNEAQ (reference sequence). V shed 6 bases, J shed 5 bases, and the junction held 8 bases outside the gene matches. The CDR3 spans 15 residues. The CDR3 DNA is TGTGCCAGCAGGGAAGACAGGGGGCGAGGAGATACGCAGTATTTT. It yields the protein CASREDRGRGDTQYF.

This rearrangement joins TRBV29-1 to TRBJ2-2; TRBD2 matches at 7 bases. CDR1 and CDR2 from the germline V gene are SQVTM and ANQGSEA. After removal of 7 bases from V and 8 bases from J, the junction contained 13 bases not matched to a gene. The CDR3 spans 14 residues. In DNA form, the CDR3 reads TGCAGCGGCCGGACCCGGGGGGTGATGGGGGAGCTGTTTTTT. Protein sequence: CSGRTRGVMGELFF.

This chain uses TRBV20-1 with TRBJ2-1; TRBD2 matches 9 bases. Germline V lookup: CDR1 DFQATT, CDR2 SNEGSKA (reference sequence). Trimming cost V 1 base and J 6 bases; bases outside gene matches: 10. The CDR3 runs 16 residues. This CDR3 is CSARGVLAGPINEQFF. The CDR3, as DNA: TGCAGTGCTAGAGGCGTCCTAGCGGGACCCATCAATGAGCAGTTCTTC.

The sample holds many counts of this clonotype. The CDR3 DNA is TGCGCCAGCAGCTTGGCCGGCGGGGGGGCCACAGATACGCAGTATTTT. Translated: CASSLAGGGATDTQYF. The chain couples TRBV5-1 to TRBJ2-3; 9 bases line up with TRBD2. J gave up 2 bases and V 0 bases, and 4 bases lay outside the gene matches. The CDR3 totals 16 residues. Looked up from germline, CDR1 is SGHRS and CDR2 is YFSETQ.

This clonotype was recorded many times. The V and J genes are TRBV27 and TRBJ2-2; the match to TRBD1 covers 8 bases. V gave up 10 bases and J gave up 8 bases; unmatched junction bases: 12. The CDR3 is made up of 14 amino acids. Germline values: CDR1 MNHEY, CDR2 SMNVEV (reference sequence). The CDR3 loop reads CATSRSGGAGELFF. The CDR3 DNA follows: TGTGCCACCAGCCGATCAGGGGGCGCGGGGGAGCTGTTTTTT.

This clonotype was seen repeatedly, ten times or more. The V call is TRBV6-1, the J call TRBJ2-7; 9 bases map to TRBD2. V dropped 6 bases and J dropped 5; count of bases not matched to a gene: 8. The CDR3 is 14 amino acids. Germline-derived CDR1 and CDR2 are MNHNS and SASEGT. The CDR3 is CASRRLAEDHEQYF. The CDR3 nucleotides read TGTGCCAGCAGACGACTAGCGGAAGACCACGAGCAGTACTTC.

Many counts were recorded for this clonotype. The chain has TRBV29-1 and TRBJ2-1; D might be TRBD2 (6 bases). The germline V and J ends were trimmed by 3 bases and 5 bases, with 17 bases remaining between them. The CDR3 is made up of 15 amino acids. CDR1 is SQVTM, CDR2 ANQGSEA, per germline. The CDR3 DNA reads as TGCAGCGTTGATTACGCGGGGTTGCCTGACAATGAGCAGTTCTTC. It encodes CSVDYAGLPDNEQFF.

This clonotype showed up many times. V gene TRBV20-1 combines with J gene TRBJ2-1; 9 bases fit TRBD2. This CDR3 comprises 14 residues. CDR1 DFQATT and CDR2 SNEGSKA come from the germline V gene (reference sequence). With 1 base clipped from V and 6 bases from J, the junction kept 4 bases outside the gene matches. The CDR3: CSARAAGGGNEQFF. Here the CDR3 DNA reads TGCAGTGCTAGAGCGGCGGGAGGGGGCAATGAGCAGTTCTTC.

This clonotype was seen repeatedly, ten times or more. The genes are TRBV7-6 and TRBJ2-3, with a weak D call TRBD1 (5 bases). Germline V gives CDR1 SGHVS, CDR2 FNYEAQ. Between the trimmed V and J ends, which lost 1 base and 3 bases, there was a span of 17 bases. This CDR3 comprises 17 residues. In DNA, the CDR3 is TGTGCCAGCAGCTTAGTAGGGGCCTTACCGTATACAGATACGCAGTATTTT. Its translation is CASSLVGALPYTDTQYF.